This T cell receptor (beta chain) was recovered during a study of blood T cells in healthy people across ages. A sample-barcoded 5' primer and a J-beta primer mix were used in a second PCR of roughly 7 to 11 cycles. From the 5' RACE reads, TCRdb called clonotypes with MiXCR, one entry per CDR3 protein. The sample lists about 1,400,000 distinct CDR3 sequences, 35% to 45% occurring once. Study-wide results and caveats: Unknown CMV status may confound age-related changes in expanded clones. There were more naive CD4+ cells and higher diversity in long-lived donors than in aged donors.

Looked up from germline, CDR1 is LNHNV and CDR2 is YYDKDF (reference sequence). V shed 0 bases and J shed 4 bases, with 10 bases lying between them. CDR3 size: 15 residues. To note about this clonotype: Its specificity is not known.

Sequenced: blood. This rearrangement joins TRBV15 to TRBJ1-3, with D perhaps matching TRBD1 (6 bases). The source is a woman younger than 30 in good health. The CDR3 coding sequence is TGTGCCACCAGCAGAGATCCGGGGGCCGGAAACACCATATATTTT. Protein: CATSRDPGAGNTIYF.